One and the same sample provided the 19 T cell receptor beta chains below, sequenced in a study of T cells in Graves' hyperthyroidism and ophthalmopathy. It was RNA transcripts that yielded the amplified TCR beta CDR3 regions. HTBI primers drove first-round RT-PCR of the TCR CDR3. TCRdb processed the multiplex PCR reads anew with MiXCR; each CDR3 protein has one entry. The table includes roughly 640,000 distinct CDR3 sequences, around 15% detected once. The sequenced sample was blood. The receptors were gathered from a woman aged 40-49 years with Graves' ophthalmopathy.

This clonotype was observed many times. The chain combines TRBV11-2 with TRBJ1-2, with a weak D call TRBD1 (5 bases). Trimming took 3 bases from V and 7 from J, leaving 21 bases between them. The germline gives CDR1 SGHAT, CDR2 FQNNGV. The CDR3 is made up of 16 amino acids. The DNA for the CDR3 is TGTGCCAGCAGCTTGACGGGAGCCGAGGGGACTACTGGCTACACCTTC. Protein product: CASSLTGAEGTTGYTF.

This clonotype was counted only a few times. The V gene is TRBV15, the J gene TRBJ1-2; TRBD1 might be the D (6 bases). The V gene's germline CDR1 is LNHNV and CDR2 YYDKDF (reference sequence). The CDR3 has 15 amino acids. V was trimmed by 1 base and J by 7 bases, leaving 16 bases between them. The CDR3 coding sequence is TGTGCCACCAGCAGAGGTGGAGGGGGGGCCCGTGGCTACACCTTC. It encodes CATSRGGGGARGYTF.

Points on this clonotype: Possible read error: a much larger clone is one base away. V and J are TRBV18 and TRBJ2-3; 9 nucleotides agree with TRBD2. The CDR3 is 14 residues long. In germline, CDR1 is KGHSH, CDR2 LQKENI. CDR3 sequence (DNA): TGTGCCGGCTCACCAGGCGGGGGGGCAGATACGCAGTATTTT. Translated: CAGSPGGGADTQYF.

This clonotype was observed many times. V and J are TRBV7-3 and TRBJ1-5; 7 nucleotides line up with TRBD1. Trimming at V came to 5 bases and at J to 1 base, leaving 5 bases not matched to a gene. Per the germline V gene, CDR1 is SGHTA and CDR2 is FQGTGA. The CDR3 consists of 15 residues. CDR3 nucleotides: TGTGCCAGCAGCCGGGACAGAGAGAGCAATCAGCCCCAGCATTTT. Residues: CASSRDRESNQPQHF.

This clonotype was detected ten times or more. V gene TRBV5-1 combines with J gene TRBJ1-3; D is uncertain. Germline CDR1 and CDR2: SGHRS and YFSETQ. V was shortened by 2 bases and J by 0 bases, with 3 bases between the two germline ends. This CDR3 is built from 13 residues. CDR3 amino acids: CASSFGSGNTIYF. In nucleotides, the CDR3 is TGCGCCAGCAGCTTTGGCTCTGGAAACACCATATATTTT. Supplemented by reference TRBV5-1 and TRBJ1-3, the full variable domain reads KAGVTQTPRYLIKTRGQQVTLSCSPISGHRSVSWYQQTPGQGLQFLFEYFSETQRNKGNFPGRFSGRQFSNSRSEMNVSTLELGDSALYLCASSFGSGNTIYFGEGSWLTVV.

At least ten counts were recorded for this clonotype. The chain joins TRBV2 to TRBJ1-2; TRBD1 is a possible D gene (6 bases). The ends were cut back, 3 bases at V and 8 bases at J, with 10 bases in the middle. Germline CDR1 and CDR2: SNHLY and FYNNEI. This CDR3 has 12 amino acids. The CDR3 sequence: CASSDWRGGYTF. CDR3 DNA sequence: TGTGCCAGCAGTGATTGGAGGGGGGGCTACACCTTC.

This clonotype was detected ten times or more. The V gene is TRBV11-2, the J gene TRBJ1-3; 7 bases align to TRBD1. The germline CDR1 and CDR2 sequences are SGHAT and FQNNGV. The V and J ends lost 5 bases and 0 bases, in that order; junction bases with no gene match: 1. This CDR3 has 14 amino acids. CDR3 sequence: CASSAGGSGNTIYF. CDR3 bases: TGTGCCAGCAGCGCAGGGGGCTCTGGAAACACCATATATTTT.

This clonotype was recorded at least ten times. The CDR3: CASSLSQWQDTQYF. CDR3 DNA sequence: TGTGCCAGCAGTTTGTCCCAGTGGCAGGATACGCAGTATTTT. The rearrangement links TRBV12-3 or TRBV12-4 to TRBJ2-3; D not resolved. The CDR3 sequence is 14 residues long. Trimming shortened V by 3 bases and J by 6 bases, and 13 bases separated the two germline ends.

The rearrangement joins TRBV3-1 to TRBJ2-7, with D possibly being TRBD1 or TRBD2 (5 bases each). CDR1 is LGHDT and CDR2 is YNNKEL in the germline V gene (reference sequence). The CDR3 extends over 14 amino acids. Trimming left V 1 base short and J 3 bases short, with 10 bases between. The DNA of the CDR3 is TGTGCCAGCAGCCAAGCTGGGACCCACTACGAGCAGTACTTC. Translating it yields CASSQAGTHYEQYF.

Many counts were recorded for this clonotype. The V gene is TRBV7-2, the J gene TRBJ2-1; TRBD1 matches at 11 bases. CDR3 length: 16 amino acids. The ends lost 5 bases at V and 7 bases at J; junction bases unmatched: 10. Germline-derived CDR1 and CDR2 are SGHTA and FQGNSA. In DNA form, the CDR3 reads TGTGCCAGCAGCCTAGATGGGACAGGGGGTTGGAATGAGCAGTTCTTC. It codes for CASSLDGTGGWNEQFF. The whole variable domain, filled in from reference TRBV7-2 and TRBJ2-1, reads GAGVSQSPSNKVTEKGKDVELRCDPISGHTALYWYRQSLGQGLEFLIYFQGNSAPDKSGLPSDRFSAERTGGSVSTLTIQRTQQEDSAVYLCASSLDGTGGWNEQFFGPGTRLTVL.

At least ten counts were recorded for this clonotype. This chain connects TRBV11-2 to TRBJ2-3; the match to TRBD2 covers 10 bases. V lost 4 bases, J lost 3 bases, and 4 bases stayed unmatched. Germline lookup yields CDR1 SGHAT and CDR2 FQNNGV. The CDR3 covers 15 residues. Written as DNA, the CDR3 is TGTGCCAGCAGCTCTAGCGGGAGTTGGACAGATACGCAGTATTTT. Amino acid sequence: CASSSSGSWTDTQYF.

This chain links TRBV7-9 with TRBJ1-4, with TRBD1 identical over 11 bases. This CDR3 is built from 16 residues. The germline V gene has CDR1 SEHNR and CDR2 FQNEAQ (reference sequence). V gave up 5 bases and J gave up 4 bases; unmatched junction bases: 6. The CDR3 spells CASSPGTGGSNEKLFF. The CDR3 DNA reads TGTGCCAGCAGCCCCGGGACAGGGGGGAGTAATGAAAAACTGTTTTTT.

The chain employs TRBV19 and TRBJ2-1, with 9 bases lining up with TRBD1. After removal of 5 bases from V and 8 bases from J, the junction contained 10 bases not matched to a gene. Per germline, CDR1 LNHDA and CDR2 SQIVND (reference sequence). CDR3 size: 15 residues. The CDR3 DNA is TGTGCCAGTAGTTTTCAGGACAGGGGACGATATGAGCAGTTCTTC. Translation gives CASSFQDRGRYEQFF.

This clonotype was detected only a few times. The CDR3 DNA reads TGTGCCAGCAGCCTAAGGGTAGGGTCCCATTTTACTGAAGCTTTCTTT. It encodes CASSLRVGSHFTEAFF. The rearrangement links TRBV3-1 to TRBJ1-1; D gene unclear. The CDR3 loop spans 16 amino acids. Trimming cost V 4 bases and J 5 bases, with 20 bases left between them. Germline loops: CDR1 LGHDT, CDR2 YNNKEL (reference sequence).

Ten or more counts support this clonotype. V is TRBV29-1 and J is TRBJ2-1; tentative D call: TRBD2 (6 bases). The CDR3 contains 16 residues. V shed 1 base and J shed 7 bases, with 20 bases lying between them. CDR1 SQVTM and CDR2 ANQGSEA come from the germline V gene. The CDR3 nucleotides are TGCAGCGTTGAAGGGGGGAGGAGGGTTAAACTGAATGAGCAGTTCTTC. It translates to CSVEGGRRVKLNEQFF.

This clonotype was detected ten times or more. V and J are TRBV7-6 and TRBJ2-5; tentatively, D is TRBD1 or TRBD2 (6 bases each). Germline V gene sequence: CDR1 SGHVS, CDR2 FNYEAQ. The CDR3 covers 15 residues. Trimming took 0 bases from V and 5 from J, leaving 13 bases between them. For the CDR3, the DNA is TGTGCCAGCAGCTTAGCTCCGAGGGGGAGGGAGACCCAGTACTTC. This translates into CASSLAPRGRETQYF.

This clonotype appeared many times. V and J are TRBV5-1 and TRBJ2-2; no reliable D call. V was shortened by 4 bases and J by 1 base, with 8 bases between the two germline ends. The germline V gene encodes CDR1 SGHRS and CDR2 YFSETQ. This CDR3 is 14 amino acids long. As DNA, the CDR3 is TGCGCCAGCAGCGCGGACGGGAACACCGGGGAGCTGTTTTTT. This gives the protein CASSADGNTGELFF.

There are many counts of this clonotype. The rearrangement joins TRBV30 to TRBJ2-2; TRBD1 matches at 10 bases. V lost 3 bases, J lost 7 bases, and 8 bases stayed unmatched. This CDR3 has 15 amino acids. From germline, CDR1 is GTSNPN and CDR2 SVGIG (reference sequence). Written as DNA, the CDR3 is TGTGCCTGGAGACCTGGGACAGGGGCCGGCGGGGAGCTGTTTTTT. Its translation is CAWRPGTGAGGELFF. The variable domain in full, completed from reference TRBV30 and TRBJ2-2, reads SQTIHQWPATLVQPVGSPLSLECTVEGTSNPNLYWYRQAAGRGLQLLFYSVGIGQISSEVPQNLSASRPQDRQFILSSKKLLLSDSGFYLCAWRPGTGAGGELFFGEGSRLTVL.

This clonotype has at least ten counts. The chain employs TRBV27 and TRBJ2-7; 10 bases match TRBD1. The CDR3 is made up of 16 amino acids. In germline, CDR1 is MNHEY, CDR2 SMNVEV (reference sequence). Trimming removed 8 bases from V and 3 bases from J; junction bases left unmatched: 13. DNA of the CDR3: TGTGCCAGCGCGGCTACCCGGGACAGGGGCCACTACGAGCAGTACTTC. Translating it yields CASAATRDRGHYEQYF.